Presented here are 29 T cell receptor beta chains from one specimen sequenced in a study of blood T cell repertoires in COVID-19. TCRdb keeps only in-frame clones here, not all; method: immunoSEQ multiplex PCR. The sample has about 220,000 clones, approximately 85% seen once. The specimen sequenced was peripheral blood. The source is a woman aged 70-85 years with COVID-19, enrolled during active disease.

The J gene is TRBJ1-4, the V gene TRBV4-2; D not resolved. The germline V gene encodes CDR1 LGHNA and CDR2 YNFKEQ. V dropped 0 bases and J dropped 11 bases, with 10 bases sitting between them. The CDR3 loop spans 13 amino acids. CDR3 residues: CASSQDLGGKLFF. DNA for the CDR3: TGTGCCAGCAGCCAAGATCTGGGCGGGAAACTGTTTTTT.

The CDR3 nucleotides read TGTGCCAGCAGTTTGAGCACTGAAGCTTTCTTT. The encoded protein is CASSLSTEAFF. The chain couples TRBV12-3 or TRBV12-4 to TRBJ1-1; D call uncertain. Between the trimmed V and J ends, which lost 3 bases and 4 bases, there was a span of 3 bases. The CDR3 is 11 residues long.

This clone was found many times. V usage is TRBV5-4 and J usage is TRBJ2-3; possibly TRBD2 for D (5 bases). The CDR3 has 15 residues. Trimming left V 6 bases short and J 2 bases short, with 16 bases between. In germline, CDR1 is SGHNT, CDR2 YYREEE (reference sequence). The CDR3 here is CASTLDRGFTDTQYF. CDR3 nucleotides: TGTGCCAGCACACTAGATCGGGGTTTCACAGATACGCAGTATTTT.

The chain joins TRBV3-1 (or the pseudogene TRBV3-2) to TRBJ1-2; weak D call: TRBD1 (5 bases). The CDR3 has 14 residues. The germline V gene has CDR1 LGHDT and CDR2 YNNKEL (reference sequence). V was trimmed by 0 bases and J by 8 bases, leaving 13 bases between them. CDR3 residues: CASSQERGGAGYTF. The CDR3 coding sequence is TGTGCCAGCAGCCAAGAAAGGGGAGGAGCCGGCTACACCTTC.

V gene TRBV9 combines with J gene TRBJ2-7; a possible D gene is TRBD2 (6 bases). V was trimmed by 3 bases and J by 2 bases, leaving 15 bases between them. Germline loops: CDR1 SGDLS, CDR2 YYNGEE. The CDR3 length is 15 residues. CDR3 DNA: TGTGCCAGCAGCGCCGGGACTCCGGGCACCTACGAGCAGTACTTC. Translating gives CASSAGTPGTYEQYF.

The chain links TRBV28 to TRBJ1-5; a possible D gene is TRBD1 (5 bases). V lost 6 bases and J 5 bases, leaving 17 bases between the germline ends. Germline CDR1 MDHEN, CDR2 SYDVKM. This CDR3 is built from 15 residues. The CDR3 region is CASREQGALYQPQHF. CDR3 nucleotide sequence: TGTGCCAGCAGGGAACAAGGGGCCCTATATCAGCCCCAGCATTTT. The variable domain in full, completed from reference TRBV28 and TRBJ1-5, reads DVKVTQSSRYLVKRTGEKVFLECVQDMDHENMFWYRQDPGLGLRLIYFSYDVKMKEKGDIPEGYSVSREKKERFSLILESASTNQTSMYLCASREQGALYQPQHFGDGTRLSIL.

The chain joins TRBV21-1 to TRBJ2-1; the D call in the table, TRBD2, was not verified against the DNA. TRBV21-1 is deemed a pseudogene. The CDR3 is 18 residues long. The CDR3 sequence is CASSKVTGGDRDYNEQFF. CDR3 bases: TGTGCCAGCAGCAAAGTCACCGGGGGGGACAGAGACTACAATGAGCAGTTCTTC.

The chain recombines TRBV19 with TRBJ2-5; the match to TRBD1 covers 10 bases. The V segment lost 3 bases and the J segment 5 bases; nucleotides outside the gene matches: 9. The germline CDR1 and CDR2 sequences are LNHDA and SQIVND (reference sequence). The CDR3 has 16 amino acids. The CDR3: CASSIPSTGGAETQYF. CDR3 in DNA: TGTGCCAGTAGTATCCCCTCGACAGGGGGCGCTGAGACCCAGTACTTC. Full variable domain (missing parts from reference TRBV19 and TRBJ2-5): DGGITQSPKYLFRKEGQNVTLSCEQNLNHDAMYWYRQDPGQGLRLIYYSQIVNDFQKGDIAEGYSVSREKKESFPLTVTSAQKNPTAFYLCASSIPSTGGAETQYFGPGTRLLVL.

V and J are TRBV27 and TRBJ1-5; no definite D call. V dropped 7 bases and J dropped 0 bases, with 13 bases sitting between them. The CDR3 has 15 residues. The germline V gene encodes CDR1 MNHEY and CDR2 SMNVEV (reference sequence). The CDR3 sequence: CASTLRASSNQPQHF. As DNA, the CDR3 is TGTGCCAGCACACTGAGGGCAAGTAGCAATCAGCCCCAGCATTTT.

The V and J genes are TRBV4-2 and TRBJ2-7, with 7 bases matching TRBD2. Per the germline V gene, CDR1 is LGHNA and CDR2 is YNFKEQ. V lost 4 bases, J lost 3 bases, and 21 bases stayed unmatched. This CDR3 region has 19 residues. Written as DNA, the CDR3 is TGTGCCAGCAGCCCCACTGGGACGCGGATAGGCGGGGGAGTCTACGAGCAGTACTTC. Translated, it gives CASSPTGTRIGGGVYEQYF.

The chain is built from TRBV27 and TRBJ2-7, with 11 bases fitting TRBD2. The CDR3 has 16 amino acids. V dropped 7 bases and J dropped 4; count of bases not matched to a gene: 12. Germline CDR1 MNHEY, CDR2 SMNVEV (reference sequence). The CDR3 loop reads CASTQPKTSGIYEQYF. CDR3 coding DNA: TGTGCCAGCACCCAGCCGAAGACTAGCGGGATATACGAGCAGTACTTC.

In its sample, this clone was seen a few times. The CDR3 sequence: CASSIDGTANTEAFF. The CDR3 DNA reads as TGTGCCAGCAGCATTGACGGGACAGCGAACACTGAAGCTTTCTTT. The chain joins TRBV11-3 to TRBJ1-1; the match to TRBD1 covers 7 bases. The length of the CDR3 is 15 residues. After removal of 5 bases from V and 1 base from J, the junction contained 7 bases not matched to a gene. The V gene's germline CDR1 is SGHNT and CDR2 YENEEA.

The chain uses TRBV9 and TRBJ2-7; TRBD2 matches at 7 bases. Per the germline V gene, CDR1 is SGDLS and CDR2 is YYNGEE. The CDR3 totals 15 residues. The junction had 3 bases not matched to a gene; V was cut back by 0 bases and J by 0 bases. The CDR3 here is CASSVEPSGSYEQYF. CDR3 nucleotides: TGTGCCAGCAGCGTAGAACCTAGCGGCTCCTACGAGCAGTACTTC.

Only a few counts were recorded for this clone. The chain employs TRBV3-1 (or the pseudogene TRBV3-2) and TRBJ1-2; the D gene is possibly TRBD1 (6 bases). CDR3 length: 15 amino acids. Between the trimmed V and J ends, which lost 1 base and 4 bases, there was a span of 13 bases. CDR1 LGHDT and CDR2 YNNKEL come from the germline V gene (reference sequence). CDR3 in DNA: TGTGCCAGCAGCCAAGGGTCGTTACAGGGCTATGGCTACACCTTC. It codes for CASSQGSLQGYGYTF.

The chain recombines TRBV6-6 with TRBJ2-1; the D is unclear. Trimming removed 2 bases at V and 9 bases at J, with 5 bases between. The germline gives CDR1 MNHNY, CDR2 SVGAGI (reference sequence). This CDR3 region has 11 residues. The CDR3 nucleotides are TGTGCCAGCAGTTACGTCGGTGAGCAGTTCTTC. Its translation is CASSYVGEQFF.

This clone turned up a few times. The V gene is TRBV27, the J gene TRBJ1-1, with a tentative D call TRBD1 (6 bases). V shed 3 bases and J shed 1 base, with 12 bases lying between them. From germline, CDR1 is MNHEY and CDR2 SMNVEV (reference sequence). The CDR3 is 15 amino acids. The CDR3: CASSLIGQQNTEAFF. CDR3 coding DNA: TGTGCCAGCAGTTTGATCGGACAGCAGAACACTGAAGCTTTCTTT.

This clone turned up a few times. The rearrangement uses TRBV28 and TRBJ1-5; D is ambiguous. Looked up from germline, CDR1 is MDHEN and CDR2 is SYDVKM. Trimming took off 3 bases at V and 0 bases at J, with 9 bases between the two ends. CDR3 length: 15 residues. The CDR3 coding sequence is TGTGCCAGCAGTTTGGCGGGGAATAGCAATCAGCCCCAGCATTTT. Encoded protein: CASSLAGNSNQPQHF.

CDR3 in DNA: TGCGCCAGCAGTGAGTGGGGACAGGGACGTCAGCCCCAGCATTTT. It encodes CASSEWGQGRQPQHF. The rearrangement links TRBV10-2 to TRBJ1-5; 9 nucleotides line up with TRBD1. This CDR3 comprises 15 residues. Germline CDR1 WSHSY, CDR2 SAAADI. The V gene end was trimmed by 1 base and the J gene end by 6 bases; junction bases not matched to a gene: 4.

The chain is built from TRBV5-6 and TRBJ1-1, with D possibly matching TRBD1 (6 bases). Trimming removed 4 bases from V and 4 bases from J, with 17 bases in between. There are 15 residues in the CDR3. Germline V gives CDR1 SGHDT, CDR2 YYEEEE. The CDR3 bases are TGTGCCAGCAGCCACCTCGGAGGGGGGGGCACTGAAGCTTTCTTT. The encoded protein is CASSHLGGGGTEAFF.

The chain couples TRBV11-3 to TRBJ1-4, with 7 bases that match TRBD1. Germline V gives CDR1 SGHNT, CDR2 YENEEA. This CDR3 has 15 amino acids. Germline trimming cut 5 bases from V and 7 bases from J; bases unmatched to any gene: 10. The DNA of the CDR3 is TGTGCCAGCAGCCCCCGGACAGGCACAACTGAAAAACTGTTTTTT. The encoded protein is CASSPRTGTTEKLFF.

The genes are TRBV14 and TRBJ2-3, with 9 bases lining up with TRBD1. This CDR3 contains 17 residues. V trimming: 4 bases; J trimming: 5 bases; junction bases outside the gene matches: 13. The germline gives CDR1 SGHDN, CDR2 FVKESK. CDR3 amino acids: CASSLFPGQGGEDTQYF. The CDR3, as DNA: TGTGCCAGCAGCCTCTTCCCGGGACAGGGAGGGGAAGATACGCAGTATTTT.

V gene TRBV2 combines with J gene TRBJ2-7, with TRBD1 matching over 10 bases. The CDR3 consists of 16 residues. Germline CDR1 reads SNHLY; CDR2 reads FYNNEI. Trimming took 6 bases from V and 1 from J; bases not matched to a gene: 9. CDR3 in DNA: TGTGCCAGCAGCATGGGACAGGGGCGCTTTTCCTACGAGCAGTACTTC. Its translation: CASSMGQGRFSYEQYF.

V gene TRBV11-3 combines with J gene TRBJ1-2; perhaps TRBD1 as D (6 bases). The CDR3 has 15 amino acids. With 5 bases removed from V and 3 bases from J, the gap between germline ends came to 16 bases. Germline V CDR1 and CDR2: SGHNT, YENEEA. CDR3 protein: CASSQNRGGDYGYTF. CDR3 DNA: TGTGCCAGCAGCCAAAATCGAGGGGGGGACTATGGCTACACCTTC.

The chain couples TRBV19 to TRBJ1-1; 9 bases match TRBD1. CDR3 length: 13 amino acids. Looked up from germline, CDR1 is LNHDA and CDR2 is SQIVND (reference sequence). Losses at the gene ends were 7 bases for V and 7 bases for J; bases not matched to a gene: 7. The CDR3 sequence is CASTGTGKFEAFF. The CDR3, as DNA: TGTGCCAGTACAGGGACAGGGAAATTTGAAGCTTTCTTT.

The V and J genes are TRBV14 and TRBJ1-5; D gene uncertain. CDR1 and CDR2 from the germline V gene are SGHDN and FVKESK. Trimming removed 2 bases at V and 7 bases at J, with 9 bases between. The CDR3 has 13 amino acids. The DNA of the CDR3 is TGTGCCAGCAGCCAATCGCCGAGCCAGCCCCAGCATTTT. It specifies CASSQSPSQPQHF.

The CDR3 nucleotides are TGTGCCAGCAGCCCACACGAAAACTATGGCTACACCTTC. This codes for CASSPHENYGYTF. The gene calls are TRBV7-2 and TRBJ1-2; D uncertain. The CDR3 is made up of 13 amino acids. V shed 5 bases and J shed 2 bases, with 9 bases lying between them. The germline CDR1 and CDR2 sequences are SGHTA and FQGNSA. The full variable domain, completed using reference TRBV7-2 and TRBJ1-2, is GAGVSQSPSNKVTEKGKDVELRCDPISGHTALYWYRQSLGQGLEFLIYFQGNSAPDKSGLPSDRFSAERTGGSVSTLTIQRTQQEDSAVYLCASSPHENYGYTFGSGTRLTVV.

As DNA, the CDR3 is TGTGCCAGCAGCTTCGGTGGGACAGCCTATAATTCACCCCTCCACTTT. This codes for CASSFGGTAYNSPLHF. The V and J genes are TRBV5-4 and TRBJ1-6; TRBD1 matches 7 bases. V lost 2 bases and J lost 2; bases outside the gene matches: 4. CDR1 is SGHNT, CDR2 YYREEE, per germline (reference sequence). The CDR3 length is 16 residues.

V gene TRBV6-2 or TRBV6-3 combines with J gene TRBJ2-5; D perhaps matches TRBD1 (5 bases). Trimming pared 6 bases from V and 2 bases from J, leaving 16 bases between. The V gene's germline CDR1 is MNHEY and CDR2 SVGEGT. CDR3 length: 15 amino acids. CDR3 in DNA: TGTGCCAGCAGCGTGGGTGGGGCTTGGCAAGAGACCCAGTACTTC. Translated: CASSVGGAWQETQYF.

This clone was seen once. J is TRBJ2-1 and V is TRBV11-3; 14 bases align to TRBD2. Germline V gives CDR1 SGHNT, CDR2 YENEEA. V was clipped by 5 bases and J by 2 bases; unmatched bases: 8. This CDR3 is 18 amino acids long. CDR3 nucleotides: TGTGCCAGCAGCACCCGACTAGCGGGGGGGACCCCCTACAATGAGCAGTTCTTC. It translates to CASSTRLAGGTPYNEQFF.